A single T cell receptor beta chain is shown here with its context. These data come from a study of blood T cell repertoires in COVID-19. Study at large: Spain, Italy and the United States supplied samples that represented acute and convalescent COVID-19.

Losses at the gene ends were 6 bases for V and 7 bases for J; bases not matched to a gene: 8. Germline V gene sequence: CDR1 SGHAT, CDR2 FQNNGV. This CDR3 comprises 13 residues. Per the authors' pipeline: Using reference gene primer amplification, nucleated cell counts were estimated. Sequencing used immunoSEQ multiplex PCR; TCRdb keeps in-frame clones, though not all of them. The V and J calls and clone size are taken from that table; D and trimming were inferred from the DNA. Of about 170,000 clones listed, roughly 87% are singletons. Sequences were obtained from peripheral blood. The receptor was derived from a woman in her sixties or seventies with acute or convalescent COVID-19. J is TRBJ2-5 and V is TRBV11-2; TRBD1 matches 7 bases. The CDR3, as DNA: TGTGCCAGCAGTAAAGACAGGGCGGTGACCCAGTACTTC. Protein: CASSKDRAVTQYF.